The 28 T cell receptor beta chains below come from one sample, sequenced in a study of a mutant IDH1 vaccine in newly diagnosed glioma. Described time point: week 5, during vaccination. Each dose of the vaccine consisted of 300 ug of mutant IDH1 20-mer peptide, with topical imiquimod. The antigens for these receptors are not known. The data were produced by immunoSEQ multiplex PCR, yet TCRdb's version contains in-frame clones alone and is incomplete. The table includes about 36,000 clones, roughly 79% detected once. Sample: PBMCs, taken from a glioma patient whose treatment included an IDH1 peptide vaccine. The receptor set was obtained from a man in his forties or fifties with glioma.

This clone has only one observation. V usage is TRBV5-4 and J usage is TRBJ2-1, with 10 nucleotides matching TRBD2. Germline V CDR1 and CDR2: SGHNT, YYREEE (reference sequence). The trim removed 2 bases at V and 10 bases at J, leaving 9 bases unmatched. This CDR3 is 15 amino acids long. CDR3 DNA sequence: TGTGCCAGCAGCTTTGGCCTAGCGGGAGTCGGCGAGCAGTTCTTC. Protein: CASSFGLAGVGEQFF.

The V call is TRBV5-1, the J call TRBJ1-3; no clear D gene. The V end was cut by 4 bases, the J end by 8 bases, with 13 bases between. The CDR3 runs 13 residues. Germline values: CDR1 SGHRS, CDR2 YFSETQ. The CDR3, as DNA: TGCGCCAGCAGCCTGGGATCAGGCTACACCATATATTTT. Residues: CASSLGSGYTIYF.

CDR3 protein: CASSLALTGGLYYGYTF. The DNA for the CDR3 is TGTGCCAGCAGCTTAGCGCTTACAGGGGGCCTATACTATGGCTACACCTTC. V usage is TRBV7-8 and J usage is TRBJ1-2, with 9 bases that match TRBD1. Germline CDR1 reads SGHVS; CDR2 reads FQNEAQ. This CDR3 spans 17 amino acids. V trimming: 0 bases; J trimming: 3 bases; junction bases outside the gene matches: 8.

This clone has only one observation. The chain couples TRBV19 to TRBJ2-3; TRBD2 matches at 9 bases. Germline V lookup: CDR1 LNHDA, CDR2 SQIVND (reference sequence). The CDR3 covers 15 residues. The V gene end was trimmed by 5 bases and the J gene end by 5 bases; junction bases not matched to a gene: 8. The CDR3 region has the DNA TGTGCCAGTAGTCGGGTAGCGGGAGTATTAGATACGCAGTATTTT. It specifies CASSRVAGVLDTQYF.

CDR3 residues: CASSTMGDGETQYF. CDR3 coding DNA: TGTGCCAGCAGTACCATGGGGGACGGGGAGACCCAGTACTTC. This chain connects TRBV2 to TRBJ2-5, with D perhaps TRBD1 or TRBD2 (5 bases each). This CDR3 contains 14 residues. Germline V gives CDR1 SNHLY, CDR2 FYNNEI. V gave up 5 bases and J gave up 5 bases, with 15 bases separating them.

This clone has just a few counts. The J gene is TRBJ1-5, the V gene TRBV5-5; D is ambiguous. CDR1 and CDR2 (germline): SGHKS, YYEKEE (reference sequence). V was trimmed by 0 bases and J by 1 base, leaving 8 bases between them. The CDR3 length is 15 residues. CDR3 in DNA: TGTGCCAGCAGCTTGGGATCCCCCAGCAATCAGCCCCAGCATTTT. Amino acid sequence: CASSLGSPSNQPQHF. The variable domain in full, with the rest retrieved from reference TRBV5-5 and TRBJ1-5, is DAGVTQSPTHLIKTRGQQVTLRCSPISGHKSVSWYQQVLGQGPQFIFQYYEKEERGRGNFPDRFSARQFPNYSSELNVNALLLGDSALYLCASSLGSPSNQPQHFGDGTRLSIL.

CDR3 bases: TGCAGCGTTGGACAGGCTAACTATGGCTACACCTTC. It encodes CSVGQANYGYTF. The chain joins TRBV29-1 to TRBJ1-2, with a tentative D call TRBD1 (6 bases). With 4 bases removed from V and 0 bases from J, the gap between germline ends came to 6 bases. Per germline, CDR1 SQVTM and CDR2 ANQGSEA. The CDR3 runs 12 residues.

This chain links TRBV9 with TRBJ2-1; TRBD2 might be the D (5 bases). V gave up 3 bases and J gave up 7 bases, with 11 bases separating them. Germline lookup yields CDR1 SGDLS and CDR2 YYNGEE. The CDR3 extends over 13 amino acids. Here the CDR3 DNA reads TGTGCCAGCAGCGGGCGGGCGGCGAATGAGCAGTTCTTC. Amino acids: CASSGRAANEQFF. The full variable domain, in which reference TRBV9 and TRBJ2-1 provide the parts outside the CDR3, is DSGVTQTPKHLITATGQRVTLRCSPRSGDLSVYWYQQSLDQGLQFLIQYYNGEERAKGNILERFSAQQFPDLHSELNLSSLELGDSALYFCASSGRAANEQFFGPGTRLTVL.

The chain recombines TRBV7-2 with TRBJ2-2; D is unclear. Germline CDR1 is SGHTA and CDR2 is FQGNSA. Trimming took 3 bases from V and 3 from J, leaving 5 bases between them. The CDR3 has 13 residues. The DNA of the CDR3 is TGTGCCAGCAGCTTTGGACACACCGGGGAGCTGTTTTTT. Its protein is CASSFGHTGELFF.

The rearrangement links TRBV6-1 to TRBJ2-7; D might be TRBD1 (6 bases). V was cut by 11 bases and J by 6 bases, with 20 bases left in between. The CDR3 extends over 13 amino acids. Germline V CDR1 and CDR2: MNHNS, SASEGT. The chain's CDR3 is CAARRQALLEQYF. CDR3 coding DNA: TGTGCCGCCCGGAGACAGGCCCTCCTCGAGCAGTACTTC.

The chain has TRBV2 and TRBJ1-5; no firm D call. V gave up 7 bases and J gave up 1 base, with 8 bases separating them. The CDR3 spans 13 residues. Per germline, CDR1 SNHLY and CDR2 FYNNEI. For the CDR3, the DNA is TGTGCCAGCACGCGTGAAAGCAATCAGCCCCAGCATTTT. Translating it yields CASTRESNQPQHF.

This chain links TRBV19 with TRBJ2-6; 8 nucleotides line up with TRBD2. Germline lookup yields CDR1 LNHDA and CDR2 SQIVND (reference sequence). The CDR3 has 16 amino acids. With V trimmed by 5 bases and J by 2 bases, 5 bases remained unmatched. CDR3 residues: CASSREGRPGANVLTF. In nucleotides, the CDR3 is TGTGCCAGTAGTCGGGAGGGGAGGCCTGGGGCCAACGTCCTGACTTTC.

In this sample, this clone turned up a few times. V is TRBV7-2 and J is TRBJ1-1; D is possibly TRBD1 (5 bases). This CDR3 is 12 amino acids long. V was shortened by 3 bases and J by 5 bases, with 7 bases between the two germline ends. Germline V CDR1 and CDR2: SGHTA, FQGNSA. The CDR3 nucleotides are TGTGCCAGCAGCTTTCAGGGTACTGAAGCTTTCTTT. Translating it yields CASSFQGTEAFF.

The sample holds one count of this clone. This sequence joins TRBV18 and TRBJ2-7, with D possibly being TRBD1 (5 bases). This CDR3 has 14 residues. Germline V gene lookup returns CDR1 KGHSH and CDR2 LQKENI. Trimming pared 2 bases from V and 4 bases from J, leaving 12 bases between. The CDR3 region has the DNA TGTGCCAGCTCACCAAGCAGGGTCGAATACGAGCAGTACTTC. Protein product: CASSPSRVEYEQYF.

DNA of the CDR3: TGTGCCAGCAGCTTAGTTAGGGGAGATGAGCAGTTCTTC. This translates into CASSLVRGDEQFF. The genes are TRBV11-2 and TRBJ2-1; D assignment may be TRBD1 or TRBD2 (5 bases each). The CDR3 covers 13 residues. Germline CDR1 reads SGHAT; CDR2 reads FQNNGV. Trimming took off 1 base at V and 8 bases at J, with 9 bases between the two ends.

The chain has TRBV27 and TRBJ2-7; 9 positions agree with TRBD1. Germline CDR1 and CDR2: MNHEY and SMNVEV (reference sequence). This CDR3 region has 15 residues. Trimming at V came to 5 bases and at J to 2 bases, leaving 7 bases not matched to a gene. The CDR3 region is CASSTRTGDPYEQYF. CDR3 DNA sequence: TGTGCCAGCAGTACCCGGACAGGGGATCCCTACGAGCAGTACTTC.

This rearrangement joins TRBV7-2 to TRBJ2-1; D perhaps matches TRBD1 (6 bases). The germline V gene encodes CDR1 SGHTA and CDR2 FQGNSA. The length of the CDR3 is 14 residues. The V end lost 0 bases, the J end lost 10 bases, and 13 bases lay between the germline ends. Written as DNA, the CDR3 is TGTGCCAGCAGCTTAGCACCCCTTCAGGGGGAGCAGTTCTTC. The encoded protein is CASSLAPLQGEQFF.

The chain recombines TRBV6-1 with TRBJ2-1; 11 nucleotides align to TRBD2. The CDR3 loop spans 14 amino acids. Trimming took 4 bases from V and 8 from J; bases not matched to a gene: 4. CDR1 and CDR2 from the germline V gene are MNHNS and SASEGT. The CDR3 coding sequence is TGTGCCAGCAGTGGGCTAGCGGGAGGTTATGAGCAGTTCTTC. It is translated as CASSGLAGGYEQFF.

The chain employs TRBV6-1 and TRBJ2-7; 7 positions match TRBD1. This CDR3 has 15 amino acids. V dropped 1 base and J dropped 5; count of bases not matched to a gene: 8. Germline V gives CDR1 MNHNS, CDR2 SASEGT. The DNA of the CDR3 is TGTGCCAGCAGTGAAGGTGGGACAGTACCGCACGAGCAGTACTTC. Translating gives CASSEGGTVPHEQYF.

There are a few counts of this clone. The V call is TRBV27, the J call TRBJ1-2; D uncertain. The ends were cut back, 5 bases at V and 8 bases at J, with 18 bases in the middle. The germline gives CDR1 MNHEY, CDR2 SMNVEV (reference sequence). There are 14 residues in the CDR3. Here the CDR3 reads CASSPLQLGIGYTF. The CDR3 DNA is TGTGCCAGCAGTCCCCTCCAGCTTGGAATAGGCTACACCTTC.

The chain links TRBV7-9 to TRBJ2-3; TRBD2 aligns across 8 bases. This CDR3 has 14 amino acids. Germline values: CDR1 SEHNR, CDR2 FQNEAQ (reference sequence). Germline trimming cut 4 bases from V and 1 base from J; bases unmatched to any gene: 1. The CDR3: CASSSTSGTDTQYF. CDR3 DNA: TGTGCCAGCAGCTCGACTAGCGGCACAGATACGCAGTATTTT.

The V call is TRBV27, the J call TRBJ1-6; D is undetermined. The ends were cut back, 3 bases at V and 10 bases at J, with 13 bases in the middle. The germline CDR1 and CDR2 sequences are MNHEY and SMNVEV (reference sequence). This CDR3 is 14 amino acids long. The CDR3 is CASSFDGILSPLHF. The CDR3 nucleotides read TGTGCCAGCAGTTTTGACGGTATTTTATCACCCCTCCACTTT.

This clone was counted a single time. V and J are TRBV7-9 and TRBJ2-6, with 7 bases identical to TRBD2. The CDR3 consists of 18 residues. V shed 5 bases, J shed 0 bases, and the junction held 10 bases outside the gene matches. Per germline, CDR1 SEHNR and CDR2 FQNEAQ (reference sequence). The chain's CDR3 is CASSLGGGRGSGANVLTF. In nucleotides, the CDR3 is TGTGCCAGCAGCCTGGGGGGGGGTCGAGGCTCTGGGGCCAACGTCCTGACTTTC. The full variable domain, completed using reference TRBV7-9 and TRBJ2-6, is DTGVSQNPRHKITKRGQNVTFRCDPISEHNRLYWYRQTLGQGPEFLTYFQNEAQLEKSRLLSDRFSAERPKGSFSTLEIQRTEQGDSAMYLCASSLGGGRGSGANVLTFGAGSRLTVL.

This chain links TRBV4-1 with TRBJ2-7; D might be TRBD2 (5 bases). CDR1 is MGHRA, CDR2 YSYEKL, per germline. The CDR3 extends over 13 amino acids. The germline V and J ends were trimmed by 3 bases and 3 bases, with 9 bases remaining between them. CDR3 DNA: TGCGCCAGCAGCCAGGCACTAGACTACGAGCAGTACTTC. Encoded protein: CASSQALDYEQYF.

The genes are TRBV5-4 and TRBJ2-2; D may be TRBD1 (6 bases). This CDR3 is built from 16 residues. V was trimmed by 4 bases and J by 6 bases, leaving 19 bases between them. Germline CDR1 reads SGHNT; CDR2 reads YYREEE (reference sequence). This CDR3 is CASSAPGHVTPGELFF. The CDR3 nucleotides are TGTGCCAGCAGCGCTCCGGGACACGTAACACCCGGGGAGCTGTTTTTT.

The chain joins TRBV5-4 to TRBJ2-7, with D maybe TRBD1 (5 bases). The CDR3 runs 15 residues. The germline gives CDR1 SGHNT, CDR2 YYREEE (reference sequence). V lost 0 bases and J lost 2, with 12 bases in between. The CDR3 protein is CASSLASGSPYEQYF. CDR3 nucleotides: TGTGCCAGCAGCTTGGCCTCAGGGTCCCCCTACGAGCAGTACTTC.

The chain combines TRBV28 with TRBJ2-2; 7 bases line up with TRBD2. CDR3 length: 16 amino acids. V shed 4 bases, J shed 9 bases, and the junction held 14 bases outside the gene matches. The germline CDR1 and CDR2 sequences are MDHEN and SYDVKM. CDR3 in amino acids: CASSSSGIVTHRELFF. The DNA for the CDR3 is TGTGCCAGCAGTTCGAGCGGGATTGTTACACACAGGGAGCTGTTTTTT.

The chain links TRBV14 to TRBJ2-3; D may be TRBD1 or TRBD2 (5 bases each). The CDR3 is made up of 15 amino acids. Germline assignment: CDR1 SGHDN and CDR2 FVKESK. Trimming left V 1 base short and J 2 bases short, with 10 bases between. The DNA of the CDR3 is TGTGCCAGCAGCCAAGGAACAGGACTCACAGATACGCAGTATTTT. Translation gives CASSQGTGLTDTQYF.